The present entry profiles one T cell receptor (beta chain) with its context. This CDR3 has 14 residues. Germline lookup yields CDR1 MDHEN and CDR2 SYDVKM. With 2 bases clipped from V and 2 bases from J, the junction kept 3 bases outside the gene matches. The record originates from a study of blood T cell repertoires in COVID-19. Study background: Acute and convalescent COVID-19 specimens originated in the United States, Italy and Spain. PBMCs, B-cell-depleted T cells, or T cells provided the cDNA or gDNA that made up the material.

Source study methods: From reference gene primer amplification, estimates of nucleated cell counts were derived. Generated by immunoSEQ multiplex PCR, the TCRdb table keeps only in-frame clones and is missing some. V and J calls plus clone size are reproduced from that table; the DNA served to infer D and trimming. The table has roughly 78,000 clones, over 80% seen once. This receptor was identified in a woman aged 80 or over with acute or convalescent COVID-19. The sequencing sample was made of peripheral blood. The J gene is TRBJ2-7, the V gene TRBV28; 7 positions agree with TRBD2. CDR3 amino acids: CASSLAGETYEQYF. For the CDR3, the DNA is TGTGCCAGCAGTTTAGCGGGAGAGACCTACGAGCAGTACTTC.